A selection of T cell receptor beta chains follows, all from one sample in a study of cytomegalovirus exposure and HLA in healthy donors. The protocol was immunoSEQ multiplex PCR, while the TCRdb copy is restricted to in-frame clones and leaves out a portion. The sample consists of 250,000 to 300,000 clones, 85% to 90% of them appearing once. The specimen was PBMCs. The receptors here all came from a young woman in good health and CMV-seronegative. Both conserved end residues are part of each CDR3. Clone size is not always given. Where it is, it says once, few, many or a class for expanded clones.

TRBV15 NA CATGTGTSGTEAFF
TRBV7-3 NA CASSPLGLAGGYQETQYF
TRBV2 few CASTTNEDQPQHF
TRBV5-1 once CASSLVLTAMNTEAFF
TRBV6-5 once CASSNTGTRGYTF
TRBV5-3 NA CARSLRQNSYEQYF
TRBV7-9 NA CASSLAQGSTEAFF
TRBV7-8 NA CASSLASTYNEQFF
TRBV5-6 NA CASSFESGTGELFF
TRBV6-1 NA CASSGGWPQHF
TRBV28 NA CASSFPLRASGLGEQYF
TRBV28 NA CASSRPGVGGSTGELFF
TRBV6-5 NA CASSRGGGGETQYF
TRBV18 NA CASSPFEDSLNQPQHF
TRBV15 NA CATSRDGDRTFSGNTIYF
TRBV15 NA CATSSGNRDLYGYTF
TRBV5-1 NA CASSLAGEGYTF
TRBV4-1 NA CASSQESRLRRQPQHF
TRBV4-3 NA CASSLDTGEKLFF
TRBV28 NA CASSSTGDEQFF
TRBV5-1 once CASSPGTGIDSPLHF
TRBV5-6 NA CASSTGQAYQETQYF
TRBV27 NA CASSPGTSGGDEQFF
TRBV5-8 NA CASTGTGRNIQYF
TRBV10-3 NA CAISESPGAGANVLTF
TRBV6-5 NA CASSWLQGRSPLHF
TRBV5-5 NA CASSLAEGTGAFF
TRBV10-3 NA CATYSGGADEQFF
TRBV11-2 NA CASSLVNRAVVTEAFF
TRBV9 NA CASSSEEGNNEQFF
TRBV21-1 NA CASSKVGTAYGYTF
TRBV30 once CAWSVLQSGTGQSNTEAFF
TRBV5-1 NA CASSLVSRGAVAEAFF
TRBV7-6 NA CASSSDRGELFF
TRBV9 NA CASSFSGSSTDTQYF
TRBV6-5 NA CASSYSKAGYGYTF
TRBV2 NA CASQLNEQFF
TRBV5-1 NA CASSVAGGPYNEQFF
TRBV2 NA CASSSGFSYNEQFF
TRBV19 NA CASSKDRGTVNTEAFF
TRBV27 NA CASSAGLAGGYNEQFF
TRBV28 once CASIVGTKNSYNSPLHF
TRBV7-6 NA CASSGVGGGGYTF
TRBV27 once CASSLTRVGELFF
TRBV4-1 NA CASSQGWGGSTEAFF
TRBV10-1 NA CASTGTSGVHNEQFF